Listed below are T cell receptor beta chains from one sample, sequenced in a study of T cells expressing NK-cell markers. With the 5' RACE reads reprocessed, TCRdb shows one record per CDR3 protein and no DNA. This table lists around 280,000 distinct CDR3 sequences. What was sequenced was blood T cells: a sorted CD56 or NKG2C T cell subset, CD4+ or CD8+ T cells, or bulk PBMC T cells (not recorded which). The source of these receptors is a young man in good health. Both conserved end residues are part of each CDR3. Fields, in order: J gene, V gene, CDR3 protein.

j_gene: TRBJ2-3
v_gene: TRBV20-1
CDR3aa: CSARRERMSTDTQYF

j_gene: TRBJ2-2
v_gene: TRBV5-8
CDR3aa: CASSTSTSGLTGELFF

j_gene: TRBJ2-3
v_gene: TRBV5-1
CDR3aa: CASSLNRMSTDTQYF

j_gene: TRBJ2-7
v_gene: TRBV4-2
CDR3aa: CASSWGQQQYF

j_gene: TRBJ2-5
v_gene: TRBV27
CDR3aa: CASSSALTTTGETQYF

j_gene: TRBJ1-5
v_gene: TRBV7-2
CDR3aa: CASRPDRGGNQPQHF

j_gene: TRBJ2-2
v_gene: TRBV12-3/TRBV12-4
CDR3aa: CATVPLGGTGTGELFF

j_gene: TRBJ1-5
v_gene: TRBV5-1
CDR3aa: CASSPDLNNQPQHF

j_gene: TRBJ2-7
v_gene: TRBV5-1
CDR3aa: CASRTSDYEQYF

j_gene: TRBJ2-5
v_gene: TRBV6-5
CDR3aa: CASTQGGQKQETQYF

j_gene: TRBJ2-1
v_gene: TRBV10-1
CDR3aa: CASSESQGDNEQFF

j_gene: TRBJ2-7
v_gene: TRBV20-1
CDR3aa: CSAGDHADTYEQYF

j_gene: TRBJ1-1
v_gene: TRBV3-1
CDR3aa: CASSQQGRDTEAFF

j_gene: TRBJ2-7
v_gene: TRBV28
CDR3aa: CASSPMGLSPEQYF

j_gene: TRBJ2-7
v_gene: TRBV28
CDR3aa: CASTLTGGGDEQYF

j_gene: TRBJ1-2
v_gene: TRBV7-8
CDR3aa: CASSPGRGERLSYGYTF

j_gene: TRBJ1-2
v_gene: TRBV7-3
CDR3aa: CASSPGGGPNYGYTF

j_gene: TRBJ1-1
v_gene: TRBV7-9
CDR3aa: CASRRPRDTEAFF